The clone carrying this T cell receptor beta chain was picked up a small number of times. Primed by a sample-barcoded 5' primer and a J-beta primer mix, a second PCR proceeded for about 6 to 11 cycles. One entry per CDR3 protein results from TCRdb running MiXCR on the 5' RACE reads. The sample gives fewer than 2,000,000 distinct CDR3 sequences, approximately 32% of which show up once; over 9% is in the top ten. The entry originates in a study of blood T cells in healthy people across ages. V lost 7 bases and J lost 7; bases outside the gene matches: 2. The CDR3 is made up of 11 amino acids. Germline V lookup: CDR1 SQVTM, CDR2 ANQGSEA.

The V gene is TRBV29-1, the J gene TRBJ2-2; 8 nucleotides align to TRBD2. The sequencing input was blood. The TCR sequence derives from a woman aged 25-40 years in good health. The CDR3 region is CSGRGGGELFF. The CDR3 coding sequence is TGCAGCGGACGGGGGGGCGGGGAGCTGTTTTTT.